This TCR beta chain was sequenced during a study of blood T cell repertoires in COVID-19. The overall study: There were acute and convalescent COVID-19 samples, and they came from the United States, Italy and Spain. PBMCs, B-cell-depleted T cells, or T cells provided the cDNA or gDNA that made up the material.

Per the original data handling: It was from reference gene primer amplification that nucleated cell counts were estimated. Clones were sequenced by immunoSEQ multiplex PCR, and TCRdb holds only the in-frame ones, with some missing. D and trimming were read from the DNA, whereas the V and J calls and clone size are those reported in that table. The sample contains roughly 190,000 clones, around nine tenths of which appear only once. The TCR originated in a man between 65 and 80 years old with acute or convalescent COVID-19. Sequences were obtained from peripheral blood.

The CDR3 region is CSAPNGDTQYF. The DNA for the CDR3 is TGCAGTGCCCCCAACGGAGATACGCAGTATTTT. J is TRBJ2-3 and V is TRBV20-1; no clear D. The CDR3 extends over 11 amino acids. Trimming took 6 bases from V and 5 from J, leaving 9 bases between them. Germline CDR1 is DFQATT and CDR2 is SNEGSKA (reference sequence).